A selection of T cell receptor beta chains follows, all from one sample in a study of shared clonotypes between healthy human individuals. Clones were read by immunoSEQ multiplex PCR, and TCRdb kept only the in-frame ones, dropping some. The table records 2 million to 2.5 million clones, around 95% of them present only once. The sequenced material came from naive CD4+ T cells sorted from blood. The receptors here all came from a man aged 18 to 30 in good health. Both conserved end residues are part of each CDR3.

J	V	CDR3
TRBJ1-5	TRBV28	CASSPGTGGGQPQHF
TRBJ1-4	TRBV9	CASSVSGSGTNEKLFF
TRBJ1-6	TRBV7-2	CASSSSRTNSPLHF
TRBJ1-2	TRBV30	CAWISLGGTYGYTF
TRBJ1-1	TRBV6-1	CASSEEGGLNTEAFF
TRBJ1-2	TRBV29-1	CSVEVTGYTF
TRBJ2-7	TRBV10-2	CASSETPGTGGPEQYF
TRBJ2-7	TRBV5-6	CASSFGLAGKGNYEQYF
TRBJ2-5	TRBV10-1	CASSDNDEETQYF
TRBJ1-1	TRBV27	CASSLSFITVNTEAFF
TRBJ2-7	TRBV30	CAWSPHPGSEQYF
TRBJ2-2	TRBV7-2	CASSRQGAGELFF
TRBJ1-4	TRBV19	CASSSITTNEKLFF
TRBJ2-3	TRBV29-1	CSVRTGASTDTQYF
TRBJ1-1	TRBV7-2	CASSLDRANTEAFF
TRBJ1-6	TRBV7-3	CASSLTPGQGNSPLHF
TRBJ1-1	TRBV5-4	CASSLAQNTEAFF